This entry concerns a single TCR beta chain. Its antigen is not identified. The authors reverse transcribed all of the isolated RNA, so sequencing captured expressed TCRB transcripts. Sequenced by immunoSEQ multiplex PCR; TCRdb stores in-frame clones only, minus some. Altogether 900,000 or so clones are present, roughly 17% being singletons, with the ten largest covering 0.023%. These data originate in a study of beta chain features in type 1 diabetes. Across the whole study: No patient-donor differences in age, gender, total cells or subset yield. Study-level points and caveats: Resolution of whether HLA type affects TCRB rearrangement was not achieved here.

The germline gives CDR1 SGHTA, CDR2 FQGNSA. The CDR3 contains 12 residues. The V end was cut by 5 bases, the J end by 9 bases, with 11 bases between. Staining for CD45RO/CCR7/CD25/CD127/CD95/CD27 allowed sorting of CD4+ naive, central memory, regulatory and stem cell-like memory cells. J is TRBJ1-5 and V is TRBV7-2; no firm D call. This sequence was found in a woman aged 18-35 years in good health. Sequencing was performed on naive CD4+ T cells from blood. CDR3 sequence (DNA): TGTGCCAGCAGCCTAGGGCGTCGGCCCCAGCATTTT. It codes for CASSLGRRPQHF.